The 8 T cell receptor beta chains given below trace back to one sample, sequenced in a study of T cell changes during pregnancy in multiple sclerosis. Libraries were prepared by immunoSEQ multiplex PCR; TCRdb keeps only in-frame clonotypes and omits some of them. This table has 40,000 or so clones, about 88% appearing once. The sequences come from CD8+ T cells from peripheral blood mononuclear cells, collected in the first trimester of pregnancy. The origin of the receptors is a female donor with multiple sclerosis, enrolled in a pregnancy study.

This clone has a single count. J is TRBJ2-2 and V is TRBV7-9, with 8 bases matching TRBD1. Germline assignment: CDR1 SEHNR and CDR2 FQNEAQ (reference sequence). V was pared by 5 bases and J by 2 bases, with 7 bases of the junction left unmatched. The CDR3 loop spans 16 amino acids. In nucleotides, the CDR3 is TGTGCCAGCAGCCACTCGACAGGGGTTAACACCGGGGAGCTGTTTTTT. The encoded protein is CASSHSTGVNTGELFF.

The CDR3 loop is CASSPLKGLAGSEQYF. The DNA for the CDR3 is TGTGCCAGCTCACCTTTAAAGGGACTAGCGGGGAGCGAGCAGTACTTC. The V and J genes are TRBV18 and TRBJ2-7; 13 positions agree with TRBD2. The ends lost 3 bases at V and 6 bases at J; junction bases unmatched: 8. The CDR3 is 16 residues long. Germline values: CDR1 KGHSH, CDR2 LQKENI.

The chain recombines TRBV10-3 with TRBJ1-1; 9 nucleotides match TRBD1. CDR3 length: 15 residues. V gave up 10 bases and J gave up 1 base; unmatched junction bases: 10. Germline V gives CDR1 ENHRY, CDR2 SYGVKD. CDR3 amino acids: CASSVEGQGNTEAFF. The CDR3, as DNA: TGTGCCAGCTCCGTGGAGGGACAGGGGAACACTGAAGCTTTCTTT.

The genes are TRBV4-1 and TRBJ2-7; 7 nucleotides align to TRBD2. Per germline, CDR1 MGHRA and CDR2 YSYEKL. J lost 2 bases, V lost 1 base, and 8 bases had no gene match. This CDR3 comprises 16 residues. CDR3 bases: TGCGCCAGCAGCCAAGTTCTAGCGGACCTACCCTACGAGCAGTACTTC. Encoded protein: CASSQVLADLPYEQYF.

This chain uses TRBV5-6 with TRBJ2-2; maybe TRBD1 (5 bases). Germline lookup yields CDR1 SGHDT and CDR2 YYEEEE. The length of the CDR3 is 16 residues. Trimming cost V 4 bases and J 1 base, with 14 bases left between them. The CDR3 bases are TGTGCCAGCAGCGGACCCTTCGGACAGAACACCGGGGAGCTGTTTTTT. This sequence encodes CASSGPFGQNTGELFF.

The CDR3 nucleotides read TGTGCCACCAGCAGACAGACCTGGACTAGCGGGGGGAATGAGCAGTTCTTC. Protein: CATSRQTWTSGGNEQFF. The V and J genes are TRBV15 and TRBJ2-1; 14 nucleotides match TRBD2. The CDR3 has 17 amino acids. V lost 2 bases, J lost 7 bases, and 7 bases stayed unmatched. Germline V gene data show CDR1 as LNHNV and CDR2 as YYDKDF (reference sequence).

This chain links TRBV10-1 with TRBJ2-2; D perhaps matches TRBD1 (6 bases). V was clipped by 0 bases and J by 4 bases, with 12 bases between them. Per germline, CDR1 WNHNN and CDR2 SYGVQD (reference sequence). The CDR3 is 16 amino acids. CDR3 DNA sequence: TGCGCCAGCAGTGAGTCGAGGGTAGGGGGCACCGGGGAGCTGTTTTTT. Translated: CASSESRVGGTGELFF.

The chain joins TRBV6-6 to TRBJ1-5; 9 bases align to TRBD1. The CDR3 has 16 residues. The ends lost 10 bases at V and 0 bases at J; junction bases unmatched: 10. The germline V gene encodes CDR1 MNHNY and CDR2 SVGAGI (reference sequence). CDR3 sequence reads: CATQQGATYSNQPQHF. The CDR3 coding sequence is TGTGCCACGCAACAGGGGGCAACCTATAGCAATCAGCCCCAGCATTTT.